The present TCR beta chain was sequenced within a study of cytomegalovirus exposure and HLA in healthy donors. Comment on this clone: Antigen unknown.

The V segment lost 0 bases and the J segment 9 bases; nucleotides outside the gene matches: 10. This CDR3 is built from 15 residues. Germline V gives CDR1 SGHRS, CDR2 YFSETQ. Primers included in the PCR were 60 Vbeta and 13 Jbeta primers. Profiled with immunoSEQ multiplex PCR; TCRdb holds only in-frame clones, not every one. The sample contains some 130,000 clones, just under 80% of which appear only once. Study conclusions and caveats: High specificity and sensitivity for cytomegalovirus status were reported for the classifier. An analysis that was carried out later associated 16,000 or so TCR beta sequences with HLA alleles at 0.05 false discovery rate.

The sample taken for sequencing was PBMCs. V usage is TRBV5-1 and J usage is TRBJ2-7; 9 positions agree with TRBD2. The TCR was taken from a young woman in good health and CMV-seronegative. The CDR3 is CASSLAVAGENRQYF. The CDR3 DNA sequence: TGCGCCAGCAGCTTGGCCGTAGCGGGAGAAAACAGGCAGTACTTC.